This note documents a single T cell receptor beta chain sequence. Its antigen remains unidentified. The CDR3 is 13 amino acids. Germline V lookup: CDR1 MDHEN, CDR2 SYDVKM. V was cut by 5 bases and J by 7 bases, with 14 bases left in between. PCR was performed using 60 Vbeta and 13 Jbeta primers. In the original workflow: Approximately 11 million of about 80 million unique TCR beta chains were shared, per a later count. Profiling relied on immunoSEQ multiplex PCR, and the TCRdb table lists in-frame clones only, not all of them. V and J calls and clone size are those listed in that table; D and trimming were worked out from the DNA. The sample holds 110,000 to 150,000 clones, about a tenth seen once. The data originate from a study of cytomegalovirus exposure and HLA in healthy donors. General study points: Researchers reported in a later analysis that a missense DCLRE1C variant was tied to TCR beta V- and J-gene trimming. The investigators catalogued 164 TCR beta chains as cytomegalovirus-associated.

What was sequenced was PBMCs. This receptor was obtained from a male donor in good health and CMV-seronegative. V is TRBV28 and J is TRBJ1-2; perhaps TRBD1 as D (6 bases). The CDR3 DNA reads TGTGCCAGCAGTAAAACCTCCAGGGGTGGCTACACCTTC. Amino acids: CASSKTSRGGYTF.